This passage covers 9 T cell receptor beta chains from one sample sequenced in a study of T cell responses to AZD1222 COVID-19 vaccine. The protocol was immunoSEQ multiplex PCR, while the TCRdb copy is restricted to in-frame clones and leaves out a portion. In the table there are around 47,000 clones, around three quarters of which are singletons. Sample: peripheral blood, taken 28 days after the second dose of the MenACWY control vaccine. Receptors were obtained from an adult who received the MenACWY meningococcal vaccine as a control.

The V gene is TRBV24-1, the J gene TRBJ2-3, with a possible D match to TRBD1 (5 bases). The DNA matches TRBJ1-5 better at its end, which makes the J call doubtful. From germline, CDR1 is KGHDR and CDR2 SFDVKD. The CDR3 runs to 12 residues. In DNA, the CDR3 is TGTGCCACCAGTGACCGTTCCGGGACTCAGCATTTT. Protein: CATSDRSGTQHF.

V usage is TRBV10-3 and J usage is TRBJ1-5; D is ambiguous. The CDR3 totals 15 residues. The V end lost 0 bases, the J end lost 6 bases, and 12 bases lay between the germline ends. Germline values: CDR1 ENHRY, CDR2 SYGVKD. CDR3 coding DNA: TGTGCCATCAGTGAGTCGAATATTGGGTCTCAGCCCCAGCATTTT. Protein sequence: CAISESNIGSQPQHF.

J is TRBJ1-5 and V is TRBV28; 7 nucleotides line up with TRBD1. CDR1 MDHEN and CDR2 SYDVKM come from the germline V gene. The V segment lost 5 bases and the J segment 7 bases; nucleotides outside the gene matches: 5. CDR3 length equals 13 residues. CDR3 sequence: CASSLGQVQPQHF. In DNA, the CDR3 is TGTGCCAGCAGTCTAGGACAGGTCCAGCCCCAGCATTTT.

This clone has just a few counts. The gene calls are TRBV3-1 (or the pseudogene TRBV3-2) and TRBJ1-1, with TRBD1 identical over 10 bases. With 5 bases clipped from V and 4 bases from J, the junction kept 4 bases outside the gene matches. Germline V gene lookup returns CDR1 LGHDT and CDR2 YNNKEL (reference sequence). This CDR3 has 14 amino acids. The CDR3 reads CASSLRTGGTEAFF. The CDR3, as DNA: TGTGCCAGCAGCTTACGGACAGGGGGCACTGAAGCTTTCTTT.

CDR3 region: CASSDILWAGSNQPQHF. The CDR3 region has the DNA TGTGCCAGCAGTGATATTCTCTGGGCCGGGAGCAATCAGCCCCAGCATTTT. V and J are TRBV2 and TRBJ1-5; D gene uncertain. CDR3 length: 17 amino acids. Germline V gives CDR1 SNHLY, CDR2 FYNNEI. Trimming pared 3 bases from V and 1 base from J, leaving 16 bases between. Looking up the rest from reference TRBV2 and TRBJ1-5 gives the full variable domain: EPEVTQTPSHQVTQMGQEVILRCVPISNHLYFYWYRQILGQKVEFLVSFYNNEISEKSEIFDDQFSVERPDGSNFTLKIRSTKLEDSAMYFCASSDILWAGSNQPQHFGDGTRLSIL.

A note on this clone: The sample has other DNA sequences that encode this CDR3 too. This sequence joins TRBV19 and TRBJ1-1; 7 bases are shared with TRBD1. The ends lost 4 bases at V and 2 bases at J; junction bases unmatched: 7. The length of the CDR3 is 15 residues. Germline V gene data show CDR1 as LNHDA and CDR2 as SQIVND (reference sequence). CDR3 bases: TGTGCCAGTAGTACCGGACAGGCTGATAACACTGAAGCTTTCTTT. Translating it yields CASSTGQADNTEAFF.

The gene calls are TRBV10-3 and TRBJ2-5, with a tentative D call TRBD2 (6 bases). Germline V gives CDR1 ENHRY, CDR2 SYGVKD. Between the trimmed V and J ends, which lost 10 bases and 1 base, there was a span of 16 bases. The CDR3 length is 14 residues. The chain's CDR3 is CASQDAGLQETQYF. The CDR3 DNA follows: TGTGCCAGCCAGGACGCGGGACTCCAAGAGACCCAGTACTTC.

This chain connects TRBV19 to TRBJ2-7; TRBD2 agrees at 10 bases. Germline CDR1 reads LNHDA; CDR2 reads SQIVND (reference sequence). V lost 3 bases to trimming and J lost 3 bases; unmatched junction nucleotides: 8. The CDR3 totals 16 residues. The CDR3: CASSIYLAGEGYEQYF. The CDR3 bases are TGTGCCAGTAGTATCTACCTAGCGGGAGAGGGCTACGAGCAGTACTTC.

The chain employs TRBV3-1 (or the pseudogene TRBV3-2) and TRBJ2-1, with 11 bases that match TRBD2. Germline-derived CDR1 and CDR2 are LGHDT and YNNKEL (reference sequence). The CDR3 length is 17 residues. The J segment lost 5 bases and the V segment lost 0 bases, leaving 6 bases of the junction unmatched. The CDR3 is CASSQENLAGGDNEQFF. The CDR3, as DNA: TGTGCCAGCAGCCAAGAGAACCTAGCGGGGGGAGACAATGAGCAGTTCTTC.